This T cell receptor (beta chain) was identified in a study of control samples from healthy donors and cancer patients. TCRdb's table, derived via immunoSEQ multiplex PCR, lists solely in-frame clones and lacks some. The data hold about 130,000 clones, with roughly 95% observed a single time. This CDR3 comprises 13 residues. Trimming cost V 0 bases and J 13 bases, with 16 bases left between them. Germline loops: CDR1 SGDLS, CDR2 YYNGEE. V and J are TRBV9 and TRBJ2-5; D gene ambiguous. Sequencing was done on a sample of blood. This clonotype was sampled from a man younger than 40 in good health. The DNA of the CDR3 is TGTGCCAGCAGCGTAGCGTCTTCCCAACCAACGTACTTC. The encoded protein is CASSVASSQPTYF.